The 24 T cell receptor beta chains reported below all come from one sample, sequenced in a study of blood T cell repertoires in COVID-19. Clones were sequenced by immunoSEQ multiplex PCR, and TCRdb holds only the in-frame ones, with some missing. The repertoire holds some 70,000 clones, with around 87% as singletons. The source material was peripheral blood. The receptors shown here come from a man aged 50-59 years with active COVID-19.

The chain couples TRBV9 to TRBJ1-2; 9 bases are a match to TRBD1. Germline V gene sequence: CDR1 SGDLS, CDR2 YYNGEE. The CDR3 spans 15 residues. The ends lost 3 bases at V and 3 bases at J; junction bases unmatched: 6. The CDR3 sequence: CASSAGTGSYYGYTF. The CDR3 region has the DNA TGTGCCAGCAGCGCCGGGACAGGGAGTTACTATGGCTACACCTTC.

This clone was detected a few times. This rearrangement joins TRBV10-1 to TRBJ1-2; D is undetermined. CDR3 length equals 14 residues. Germline V gene lookup returns CDR1 WNHNN and CDR2 SYGVQD (reference sequence). Trimming left V 3 bases short and J 8 bases short, with 16 bases between. CDR3 bases: TGCGCCAGCAGTGACTCCGGGGAAACGGGCGGCTACACCTTC. The encoded protein is CASSDSGETGGYTF.

J is TRBJ2-5 and V is TRBV5-8, with D unresolved. Trimming took 6 bases from V and 4 from J, leaving 10 bases between them. The CDR3 spans 12 residues. Germline CDR1 and CDR2: SGHTS and YDEGEE. CDR3 nucleotide sequence: TGTGCCAGCACCCCCCTTTCAGAGACCCAGTACTTC. It is translated as CASTPLSETQYF.

V and J are TRBV12-3 or TRBV12-4 and TRBJ1-1; D is unclear. The length of the CDR3 is 13 residues. Trimming removed 6 bases from V and 1 base from J, with 9 bases in between. The CDR3 DNA reads TGTGCCAGCAGCCAGGACTGGAACACTGAAGCTTTCTTT. Its translation: CASSQDWNTEAFF.

This clone appeared once. The CDR3 DNA reads as TGTGCCAGCAGCTTAAGGGACAGGGGAAGTTACAATGAGCAGTTCTTC. Translation gives CASSLRDRGSYNEQFF. This chain uses TRBV7-3 with TRBJ2-1, with TRBD1 identical over 10 bases. The CDR3 runs 16 residues. The V gene end was trimmed by 1 base and the J gene end by 4 bases; junction bases not matched to a gene: 4. Per germline, CDR1 SGHTA and CDR2 FQGTGA.

This clone appeared a single time. The gene calls are TRBV20-1 and TRBJ2-7; TRBD2 aligns across 8 bases. With 3 bases clipped from V and 0 bases from J, the junction kept 7 bases outside the gene matches. The CDR3 has 15 amino acids. Per germline, CDR1 DFQATT and CDR2 SNEGSKA (reference sequence). CDR3 nucleotide sequence: TGCAGTGCTAGTCTTCATAGCGGGGCCTCCTACGAGCAGTACTTC. As protein: CSASLHSGASYEQYF.

This sequence joins TRBV5-4 and TRBJ1-1; TRBD1 is a possible D gene (6 bases). Trimming took off 4 bases at V and 0 bases at J, with 19 bases between the two ends. From germline, CDR1 is SGHNT and CDR2 YYREEE (reference sequence). CDR3 length: 17 residues. The CDR3 sequence: CASSPGGWGQLNTEAFF. Written as DNA, the CDR3 is TGTGCCAGCAGCCCGGGGGGCTGGGGGCAGTTGAACACTGAAGCTTTCTTT.

This sequence joins TRBV19 and TRBJ2-4, with a possible D match to TRBD1 (5 bases). There are 17 residues in the CDR3. Germline V lookup: CDR1 LNHDA, CDR2 SQIVND (reference sequence). V gave up 3 bases and J gave up 4 bases, with 19 bases separating them. The CDR3, as DNA: TGTGCCAGTAGTATTTCCGGGCAGGGCGACGTTAAAAACATTCAGTACTTC. Amino acid sequence: CASSISGQGDVKNIQYF.

The rearrangement links TRBV27 to TRBJ1-2; 9 bases are a match to TRBD1. V lost 5 bases, J lost 6 bases, and 7 bases stayed unmatched. Germline-derived CDR1 and CDR2 are MNHEY and SMNVEV (reference sequence). The CDR3 spans 14 residues. The CDR3 protein is CASSDYRGPHGYTF. DNA for the CDR3: TGTGCCAGCAGTGACTACAGGGGGCCCCATGGCTACACCTTC.

The chain has TRBV3-1 (or the pseudogene TRBV3-2) and TRBJ2-1, with 16 bases fitting TRBD2. Unmatched junction bases numbered 8, after V lost 0 bases and J lost 3 bases. CDR1 and CDR2 (germline): LGHDT, YNNKEL (reference sequence). The CDR3 runs to 20 residues. CDR3 residues: CASSQDKGLAGGDIYNEQFF. In DNA, the CDR3 is TGTGCCAGCAGCCAAGATAAGGGACTAGCGGGAGGGGACATCTACAATGAGCAGTTCTTC.

The chain combines TRBV5-8 with TRBJ2-7, with TRBD1 matching over 9 bases. Germline values: CDR1 SGHTS, CDR2 YDEGEE. Trimming at V came to 5 bases and at J to 4 bases, leaving 10 bases not matched to a gene. This CDR3 has 15 residues. The CDR3: CASSQDVDRGYEQYF. Written as DNA, the CDR3 is TGTGCCAGCAGTCAGGACGTGGACAGGGGATACGAGCAGTACTTC. The full variable domain, its missing parts supplied by reference TRBV5-8 and TRBJ2-7, is EAGVTQSPTHLIKTRGQQATLRCSPISGHTSVYWYQQALGLGLQFLLWYDEGEERNRGNFPPRFSGRQFPNYSSELNVNALELEDSALYLCASSQDVDRGYEQYFGPGTRLTVT.

The chain employs TRBV7-2 and TRBJ2-1; TRBD2 agrees at 13 bases. This CDR3 is 15 amino acids long. CDR1 is SGHTA and CDR2 is FQGNSA in the germline V gene. The V segment lost 8 bases and the J segment 8 bases; nucleotides outside the gene matches: 9. As DNA, the CDR3 is TGTGCCAGCGGAAGGACTAGCGGGAGAGCGGATGAGCAGTTCTTC. It specifies CASGRTSGRADEQFF.

The rearrangement uses TRBV2 and TRBJ2-1; TRBD2 aligns across 8 bases. Germline CDR1 reads SNHLY; CDR2 reads FYNNEI. CDR3 size: 12 residues. The CDR3, as DNA: TGTGCTCAAGCGGGGGCTCCCAATGAGCAGTTCTTC. Amino acids: CAQAGAPNEQFF.

The chain couples TRBV7-9 to TRBJ1-4; 11 positions agree with TRBD1. Germline V CDR1 and CDR2: SEHNR, FQNEAQ (reference sequence). The CDR3 runs 16 residues. Trimming removed 3 bases from V and 3 bases from J; junction bases left unmatched: 3. CDR3 nucleotides: TGTGCCAGCAGCTTGGGGACAGGGGGTGCTAATGAAAAACTGTTTTTT. It yields the protein CASSLGTGGANEKLFF.

The chain is built from TRBV15 and TRBJ1-2; TRBD1 matches 7 bases. With V trimmed by 0 bases and J by 5 bases, 12 bases remained unmatched. The CDR3 runs 17 residues. In germline, CDR1 is LNHNV, CDR2 YYDKDF (reference sequence). The CDR3 region has the DNA TGTGCCACCAGCAGAGATTTCCGGGACAGAAAGATATATGGCTACACCTTC. Its protein is CATSRDFRDRKIYGYTF.

J is TRBJ1-4 and V is TRBV21-1; TRBD1 reflects the table's D call only, with no check against the DNA. TRBV21-1 is annotated as a pseudogene. The length of the CDR3 is 11 residues. CDR3 in DNA: TGTGCCAGCAGCGAGGGGGTCGAACTGTTTTTT. Protein sequence: CASSEGVELFF.

This chain uses TRBV18 with TRBJ1-2; 7 nucleotides line up with TRBD1. V lost 3 bases and J lost 5; bases outside the gene matches: 6. CDR1 KGHSH and CDR2 LQKENI come from the germline V gene. CDR3 length: 14 amino acids. The CDR3 nucleotides read TGTGCCAGCTCACCGACGGGACAGTTATATGGCTACACCTTC. Residues: CASSPTGQLYGYTF.

The V gene is TRBV7-2, the J gene TRBJ2-5; maybe TRBD2 (6 bases). The CDR3 length is 15 residues. V was clipped by 4 bases and J by 4 bases, with 16 bases between them. The germline V gene encodes CDR1 SGHTA and CDR2 FQGNSA. DNA of the CDR3: TGTGCCAGCAGCTCCTTAGGACGAGCGGGAGAGACCCAGTACTTC. This sequence encodes CASSSLGRAGETQYF.

The chain couples TRBV9 to TRBJ2-2; D might be TRBD2 (6 bases). V lost 0 bases, J lost 0 bases, and 9 bases lay in between. The CDR3 loop spans 16 amino acids. In germline, CDR1 is SGDLS, CDR2 YYNGEE. In DNA, the CDR3 is TGTGCCAGCAGCGTAGCTTGGGGGGCGAACACCGGGGAGCTGTTTTTT. Translating it yields CASSVAWGANTGELFF.

The genes are TRBV29-1 and TRBJ2-1; D remains unclear. CDR3 length: 16 amino acids. Per germline, CDR1 SQVTM and CDR2 ANQGSEA. Trimming cost V 0 bases and J 4 bases, with 16 bases left between them. The CDR3 loop is CSVEDEASFIYNEQFF. CDR3 coding DNA: TGCAGCGTTGAAGATGAGGCCAGCTTCATATACAATGAGCAGTTCTTC.

V usage is TRBV5-1 and J usage is TRBJ2-5; TRBD1 aligns across 10 bases. Germline CDR1 is SGHRS and CDR2 is YFSETQ. The CDR3 runs to 15 residues. V trimming: 3 bases; J trimming: 3 bases; junction bases outside the gene matches: 5. The CDR3, as DNA: TGCGCCAGCAGCTCCGCCGGGACAGGGGAAGAGACCCAGTACTTC. Its translation is CASSSAGTGEETQYF.

The rearrangement uses TRBV10-3 and TRBJ1-2; TRBD1 aligns across 9 bases. V trimming: 6 bases; J trimming: 4 bases; junction bases outside the gene matches: 6. CDR3 length: 14 amino acids. In germline, CDR1 is ENHRY, CDR2 SYGVKD. CDR3 DNA: TGTGCCATCAGCCCCGGACAGGGGACCTATGGCTACACCTTC. Translating gives CAISPGQGTYGYTF.

The chain employs TRBV12-3 or TRBV12-4 and TRBJ1-2; unclear D gene. Trimming left V 2 bases short and J 4 bases short, with 5 bases between. This CDR3 is built from 12 residues. Here the CDR3 reads CASSLNFYGYTF. The CDR3 region has the DNA TGTGCCAGCAGTTTAAACTTCTATGGCTACACCTTC.

A single count supports this clone. The chain has TRBV9 and TRBJ1-4; the D gene is possibly TRBD1 (5 bases). This CDR3 contains 17 residues. V was pared by 0 bases and J by 3 bases, with 15 bases between. Looked up from germline, CDR1 is SGDLS and CDR2 is YYNGEE. This CDR3 reads CASSVEEKGFANEKLFF. DNA of the CDR3: TGTGCCAGCAGCGTAGAAGAGAAGGGGTTCGCTAATGAAAAACTGTTTTTT.